This T cell receptor beta chain was found in a study of T cell responses to AZD1222 COVID-19 vaccine. CDR1 and CDR2 from the germline V gene are SGHKS and YYEKEE (reference sequence). The CDR3 consists of 15 residues. Trimming removed 1 base at V and 10 bases at J, with 15 bases between. TCRdb keeps only in-frame clones here, not all; method: immunoSEQ multiplex PCR. Of some 180,000 clones listed, 90% to 95% were seen once; the top ten hold about 1%. The specimen was peripheral blood, collected 28 days after the second dose of the MenACWY control vaccine. The TCR was taken from an adult who received the MenACWY meningococcal vaccine as a control. The genes are TRBV5-5 and TRBJ1-6; a weak D match, TRBD1 (5 bases). In DNA, the CDR3 is TGTGCCAGCAGCTTGCAACCAGGGCTAGGGTCACCCCTCCACTTT. Protein: CASSLQPGLGSPLHF.